Sequencing of this T cell receptor beta chain was carried out in a study of blood T cell repertoires in COVID-19. How the authors handled the data: Amplification from reference gene primers served as the basis for estimated nucleated cell counts. Generated by immunoSEQ multiplex PCR, the TCRdb table keeps only in-frame clones and is missing some. V, J and clone size reflect that table, while D and trimming were determined from the DNA. The sample includes over 80,000 clones, around 87% of them seen just once. The CDR3 is 15 amino acids. Germline CDR1 reads KGHSH; CDR2 reads LQKENI. Trimming stripped 1 base from V and 3 bases from J, with 12 bases between. In its sample, this clone was seen a few times.

Sequences were obtained from peripheral blood. This chain uses TRBV18 with TRBJ1-1, with D possibly matching TRBD1 (6 bases). The sequence was collected from a human donor in a cohort sampled during active COVID-19. As DNA, the CDR3 is TGTGCCAGCTCACCACGCGCAGGGGTCGACACTGAAGCTTTCTTT. Amino acids: CASSPRAGVDTEAFF. The full variable domain, completed using reference TRBV18 and TRBJ1-1, is NAGVMQNPRHLVRRRGQEARLRCSPMKGHSHVYWYRQLPEEGLKFMVYLQKENIIDESGMPKERFSAEFPKEGPSILRIQQVVRGDSAAYFCASSPRAGVDTEAFFGQGTRLTVV.